Included here is one T cell receptor (beta chain) sequence, with context. Its antigen remains unidentified. These data come from a study of cytomegalovirus exposure and HLA in healthy donors. Study-level information: Unique TCRs from HLA-typed donors, approximately 80 million of them, were held in an early data release. Study-wide results and caveats: The authors excluded some V segments, including TRBV6-2 and TRBV6-3, as indistinguishable. Later on, a genetic analysis was performed. It linked a missense variant in DCLRE1C with V- and J-gene trimming of TCR beta. Presence/absence comparisons presumed near-even sequencing depth among donors.

This CDR3 contains 14 residues. Germline lookup yields CDR1 SGHAT and CDR2 FQNNGV. V lost 1 base to trimming and J lost 7 bases, with 14 bases between them. This PCR relied on a set of 60 Vbeta primers and 13 Jbeta primers. Clones were read by immunoSEQ multiplex PCR, and TCRdb kept only the in-frame ones, dropping some. The data show 95,000 or so clones, around 81% seen once. The chain employs TRBV11-2 and TRBJ2-7; D unresolved. This TCR came from an older woman in good health and CMV-seropositive. Sequenced: PBMCs. The CDR3 reads CASSLVPTALEQYF. As DNA, the CDR3 is TGTGCCAGCAGCTTAGTCCCAACAGCCTTAGAGCAGTACTTC. Using reference TRBV11-2 and TRBJ2-7 for the parts outside the CDR3, the full variable domain is EAGVAQSPRYKIIEKRQSVAFWCNPISGHATLYWYQQILGQGPKLLIQFQNNGVVDDSQLPKDRFSAERLKGVDSTLKIQPAKLEDSAVYLCASSLVPTALEQYFGPGTRLTVT.